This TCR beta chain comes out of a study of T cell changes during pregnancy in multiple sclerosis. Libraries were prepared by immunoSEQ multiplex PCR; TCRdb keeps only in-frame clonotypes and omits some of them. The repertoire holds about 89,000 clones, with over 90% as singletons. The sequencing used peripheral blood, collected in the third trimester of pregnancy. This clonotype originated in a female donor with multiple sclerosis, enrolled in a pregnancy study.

The CDR3 reads CASSLISGFEAFF. The CDR3 region has the DNA TGCGCCAGCAGCTTGATATCAGGGTTTGAAGCTTTCTTT. V usage is TRBV5-1 and J usage is TRBJ1-1; tentatively, D is TRBD1 (5 bases). V dropped 1 base and J dropped 7 bases, with 11 bases sitting between them. The germline V gene encodes CDR1 SGHRS and CDR2 YFSETQ. The CDR3 has 13 residues.